Listed below are T cell receptor beta chains from one sample, sequenced in a study of radiotherapy plus CTLA-4 blockade in lung cancer. This table comes from immunoSEQ multiplex PCR, and its TCRdb copy is limited to in-frame clones, with some not included. The repertoire holds fewer than 70,000 clones, with roughly 85% as singletons. The specimen was peripheral blood, collected from a patient treated with radiotherapy plus ipilimumab. These receptors were obtained from a human donor with non-small cell lung cancer who had a complete response to radiotherapy plus ipilimumab. CDR3s include the opening cysteine and the closing phenylalanine or tryptophan. The D gene is left open where the match is weak. The listing skips clone size in some rows; elsewhere it reads once, few, many or a size class.

j_call v_call clone_size d_call cdr3_aa cdr3_nt
TRBJ1-6 TRBV7-2 . TRBD1 CASSLRLGQGSSPLHF TGTGCCAGCAGCTTAAGGTTGGGACAGGGTAGCTCACCCCTCCACTTT
TRBJ1-3 TRBV7-9 . . CASSLGGIGNTIYF TGTGCCAGCAGCTTAGGAGGAATTGGAAACACCATATATTTT
TRBJ1-2 TRBV29-1 . TRBD1 CSVVPDRGGYTF TGCAGCGTTGTCCCCGACAGGGGTGGCTACACCTTC
TRBJ1-1 TRBV6-5 . . CASSLRGNTRGTEAFF TGTGCCAGCAGTTTAAGGGGGAACACCAGGGGCACTGAAGCTTTCTTT
TRBJ1-1 TRBV6-5 . . CASSRDKNTEAFF TGTGCCAGCAGTCGGGACAAGAACACTGAAGCTTTCTTT
TRBJ2-7 TRBV7-9 few TRBD1 CASSLGVTGSYEQYF TGTGCCAGCAGCTTAGGGGTGACAGGGTCCTACGAGCAGTACTTC
TRBJ1-2 TRBV11-3 . . CASSLDLFVGFDYGYTF TGTGCCAGCAGCTTAGATCTTTTCGTGGGATTTGACTATGGCTACACCTTC
TRBJ1-4 TRBV5-1 . . CASSSDSTNEKLFF TGCGCCAGCAGCTCAGATTCAACTAATGAAAAACTGTTTTTT
TRBJ2-2 TRBV9 . . CASSVATRGTGELFF TGTGCCAGCAGCGTAGCTACTCGGGGCACCGGGGAGCTGTTTTTT
TRBJ2-1 TRBV10-1 . . CASSNQARAFNEQFF TGCGCCAGCAGTAACCAGGCTCGGGCCTTCAATGAGCAGTTCTTC
TRBJ1-5 TRBV4-2 once . CASSQDGVQPQHF TGTGCCAGCAGCCAAGATGGGGTTCAGCCCCAGCATTTT
TRBJ1-5 TRBV19 . TRBD1 CASRGRGPGQPQHF TGTGCCAGTAGAGGCAGGGGGCCGGGACAGCCCCAGCATTTT
TRBJ1-1 TRBV5-1 few . CASRDREGFGTEAFF TGCGCCAGCAGGGACAGAGAGGGGTTCGGCACTGAAGCTTTCTTT
TRBJ2-3 TRBV7-2 once . CASSQRRDDTQYF TGTGCCAGCAGCCAGCGCCGAGATGATACGCAGTATTTT
TRBJ2-6 TRBV30 . . CAWSRSSGANVLTF TGTGCCTGGAGCCGGAGCTCTGGGGCCAACGTCCTGACTTTC
TRBJ2-5 TRBV10-3 . TRBD2 CATWREGGETQYF TGTGCCACGTGGAGGGAGGGCGGGGAGACCCAGTACTTC
TRBJ1-5 TRBV7-8 few . CASSLIRGDNQPQHF TGTGCCAGCAGCTTAATCAGGGGAGACAATCAGCCCCAGCATTTT
TRBJ1-1 TRBV6-1 . . CASSDRRGAEAFF TGTGCCAGCAGTGACCGCAGGGGCGCTGAAGCTTTCTTT
TRBJ1-4 TRBV29-1 . TRBD1 CSVEGDRVSNEKLFF TGCAGCGTTGAAGGAGACAGGGTGTCTAATGAAAAACTGTTTTTT
TRBJ2-3 TRBV5-6 few . CASSSLHAYPSTDTQYF TGTGCCAGCAGCTCCTTACATGCTTACCCTAGCACAGATACGCAGTATTTT
TRBJ2-5 TRBV19 . . CATGFSYGETQYF TGTGCCACCGGTTTCAGCTACGGGGAGACCCAGTACTTC
TRBJ1-1 TRBV20-1 . . CSARLNTEAFF TGCAGTGCGCGCCTCAACACTGAAGCTTTCTTT
TRBJ2-3 TRBV5-1 . . CASSEQRGSQYF TGCGCCAGCAGCGAACAAAGGGGGAGTCAGTATTTT
TRBJ2-3 TRBV7-6 . TRBD2 CASSQAWRGEDTDTQYF TGTGCCAGCAGCCAGGCCTGGCGGGGGGAGGACACAGATACGCAGTATTTT
TRBJ2-2 TRBV19 . TRBD1 CAAGQGARTGELFF TGTGCCGCGGGACAGGGGGCCAGAACCGGGGAGCTGTTTTTT
TRBJ2-3 TRBV30 . . CAWSVGGLDTQYF TGTGCCTGGAGTGTAGGGGGGCTCGATACGCAGTATTTT
TRBJ2-3 TRBV30 few TRBD2 CAWTGGLAGARGDTQYF TGTGCCTGGACGGGTGGGCTAGCGGGGGCCCGGGGAGATACGCAGTATTTT
TRBJ1-1 TRBV5-4 . TRBD1 CASSQDARQGNTEAFF TGTGCCAGCAGCCAAGATGCCCGACAGGGGAACACTGAAGCTTTCTTT
TRBJ1-2 TRBV18 . TRBD1 CASSSLGQGGYTF TGTGCCAGCTCTTCCCTAGGACAGGGTGGCTACACCTTC
TRBJ2-3 TRBV29-1 few . CSVEDPLSGSTDTQYF TGCAGCGTTGAAGATCCCCTCAGCGGGAGCACAGATACGCAGTATTTT